This T cell receptor (beta chain) stems from a study of control samples from healthy donors and cancer patients. The germline gives CDR1 KGHSH, CDR2 LQKENI. The CDR3 totals 16 residues. Between the trimmed V and J ends, which lost 0 bases and 1 base, there was a span of 12 bases. Generated by immunoSEQ multiplex PCR, the TCRdb table keeps only in-frame clones and is missing some. The sample contains over 150,000 clones, 96% of which appear only once. This rearrangement joins TRBV18 to TRBJ2-5, with D possibly matching TRBD2 (5 bases). Specimen: blood. The receptor was isolated from a woman aged 25 to 39 in good health. CDR3 nucleotide sequence: TGTGCCAGCTCACCACCCTTCGGTCGGGGCCAAGAGACCCAGTACTTC. It encodes CASSPPFGRGQETQYF.